Below, 7 T cell receptor beta chains from the same sample are listed, as sequenced in a study of T cell changes during pregnancy in multiple sclerosis. This table comes from immunoSEQ multiplex PCR, and its TCRdb copy is limited to in-frame clones, with some not included. The sample lists around 51,000 clones, 93% occurring once. The sequenced sample was peripheral blood, obtained in the second trimester of pregnancy. The receptors come from a female donor with multiple sclerosis, enrolled in a pregnancy study.

The rearrangement links TRBV2 to TRBJ2-1; 7 bases are shared with TRBD2. Germline V CDR1 and CDR2: SNHLY, FYNNEI. Losses at the gene ends were 5 bases for V and 0 bases for J; bases not matched to a gene: 4. The CDR3 has 15 residues. This CDR3 is CASSLGGSSYNEQFF. The CDR3 DNA is TGTGCCAGCAGTCTTGGCGGGAGCTCCTACAATGAGCAGTTCTTC.

This chain links TRBV7-9 with TRBJ2-1; 13 bases align to TRBD2. CDR3 length equals 16 residues. After removal of 5 bases from V and 7 bases from J, the junction contained 8 bases not matched to a gene. Germline V lookup: CDR1 SEHNR, CDR2 FQNEAQ (reference sequence). DNA for the CDR3: TGTGCCAGCAGCCCAGGACTAGCGGGAGATAGGAATGAGCAGTTCTTC. Translation gives CASSPGLAGDRNEQFF.

This clone appeared once. This chain's CDR3 is CASSDSMRHGYTF. Written as DNA, the CDR3 is TGTGCCAGCAGTGACTCGATGCGGCACGGCTACACCTTC. V gene TRBV6-4 combines with J gene TRBJ1-2; D is ambiguous. The length of the CDR3 is 13 residues. Germline V gene lookup returns CDR1 MRHNA and CDR2 SNTAGT. The V end was cut by 0 bases, the J end by 8 bases, with 10 bases between.

The rearrangement joins TRBV11-3 to TRBJ2-5; D is possibly TRBD2 (5 bases). Trimming removed 7 bases from V and 0 bases from J, with 21 bases in between. The CDR3 totals 17 residues. Germline CDR1 reads SGHNT; CDR2 reads YENEEA. CDR3 coding DNA: TGTGCCAGCACCTTGTCCTTTAGCGACCTCCACCAAGAGACCCAGTACTTC. This sequence encodes CASTLSFSDLHQETQYF.

Here the CDR3 reads CASSLMVGQGYYNEQFF. In DNA form, the CDR3 reads TGTGCCAGCAGCTTAATGGTGGGGCAGGGGTACTACAATGAGCAGTTCTTC. The V gene is TRBV7-3, the J gene TRBJ2-1, with a tentative D call TRBD1 (6 bases). CDR3 length: 17 amino acids. Germline values: CDR1 SGHTA, CDR2 FQGTGA. V gave up 1 base and J gave up 3 bases, with 16 bases separating them.

The CDR3 sequence: CASSIREAGDEQFF. CDR3 in DNA: TGCGCCAGCAGTATCCGGGAGGCGGGGGATGAGCAGTTCTTC. The chain combines TRBV5-1 with TRBJ2-1, with 7 bases lining up with TRBD2. Trimming removed 5 bases from V and 8 bases from J; junction bases left unmatched: 10. The CDR3 consists of 14 residues. CDR1 SGHRS and CDR2 YFSETQ come from the germline V gene.

CDR3 in amino acids: CASSSGTSGRALSFF. The CDR3 bases are TGTGCCAGCAGTTCCGGGACTAGCGGGAGGGCCCTCTCGTTCTTC. This sequence joins TRBV6-6 and TRBJ2-1; 16 nucleotides align to TRBD2. This CDR3 contains 15 residues. Trimming at V came to 4 bases and at J to 15 bases, leaving 9 bases not matched to a gene. Germline V CDR1 and CDR2: MNHNY, SVGAGI (reference sequence).